The 29 T cell receptor beta chains presented below share a single source sample, sequenced in a study of regulatory T cells in long-lasting Graves disease. Researchers made TCR beta libraries by using iRepertoire HTBI primers and running Arm-PCR on CDR3 regions. MiXCR, applied by TCRdb to the multiplex PCR reads, yields one record per CDR3 protein. This table holds about 400,000 distinct CDR3 sequences, roughly 20% found once. Time point specified: persistent/refractory GD, antithyroid drugs over 5 years with positive TRAb. PBMC-extracted RNA yielded the TCR library. The source was peripheral blood mononuclear cells (PBMCs), collected when the disease was refractory, from a patient treated with antithyroid drugs. These receptors were collected from a female donor with Graves disease.

In regard to this clonotype: A far larger clone is one base from this, pointing to a likely read error. V and J are TRBV28 and TRBJ2-7, with 11 positions matching TRBD2. The J call is doubtful: the DNA matches TRBJ2-1 better. The germline CDR1 and CDR2 sequences are MDHEN and SYDVKM. This CDR3 region has 16 residues. CDR3 bases: TGTGCCAGCAGTTCCCTGGGACTAGCGGCCTACAATGAGCAGTTCTTC. Its translation: CASSSLGLAAYNEQFF.

V is TRBV12-3 or TRBV12-4 and J is TRBJ2-1; TRBD1 matches 7 bases. The CDR3 is 14 residues long. The ends lost 5 bases at V and 5 bases at J; junction bases unmatched: 6. The CDR3 DNA follows: TGTGCCAGCAGTCGGACAGGTGGGGACAATGAGCAGTTCTTC. Its protein is CASSRTGGDNEQFF.

This clonotype was counted a few times. The rearrangement uses TRBV20-1 and TRBJ2-3; 7 bases fit TRBD2. CDR3 size: 14 residues. With V trimmed by 6 bases and J by 1 base, 7 bases remained unmatched. Germline V gene lookup returns CDR1 DFQATT and CDR2 SNEGSKA (reference sequence). The CDR3, as DNA: TGCAGTGCACCAACTAGCGTCCGCACAGATACGCAGTATTTT. Residues: CSAPTSVRTDTQYF.

Regarding this clonotype: At one of its ends the junction is not consistent with the germline gene, which may arise from a read error. V and J are TRBV28 and TRBJ2-2, with 11 bases fitting TRBD2. The CDR3 consists of 18 residues. The germline CDR1 and CDR2 sequences are MDHEN and SYDVKM. CDR3 nucleotides: TGTGCCAGCAGTTGGCTAGCGGGAGGTTTTGCGAACACCAGGGAGCTGTTTTTT. It translates to CASSWLAGGFANTRELFF.

The chain has TRBV6-6 and TRBJ2-7; no firm D call. Trimming left V 0 bases short and J 4 bases short, with 10 bases between. The germline V gene has CDR1 MNHNY and CDR2 SVGAGI (reference sequence). This CDR3 is 14 amino acids long. CDR3 region: CASSYSFDHYEQYF. DNA of the CDR3: TGTGCCAGCAGTTACTCCTTCGATCATTACGAGCAGTACTTC.

The chain combines TRBV6-1 with TRBJ2-1; D remains ambiguous. The germline V gene encodes CDR1 MNHNS and CDR2 SASEGT. This CDR3 spans 15 amino acids. V was trimmed by 8 bases and J by 3 bases, leaving 17 bases between them. CDR3 DNA: TGTGCCAGCGCAATTTCCGGGCCGGGCTACAATGAGCAGTTCTTC. It encodes CASAISGPGYNEQFF.

The chain couples TRBV6-2 or TRBV6-3 to TRBJ2-2; 8 positions match TRBD2. The length of the CDR3 is 16 residues. V lost 4 bases, J lost 6 bases, and 10 bases stayed unmatched. Germline assignment: CDR1 MNHEY and CDR2 SVGEGT. The CDR3 loop reads CASSLISGSLSGELFF. DNA for the CDR3: TGTGCCAGCAGTTTAATCAGCGGGAGTTTGTCCGGGGAGCTGTTTTTT.

V and J are TRBV18 and TRBJ2-2; no clear D gene. CDR3 length: 14 residues. Trimming removed 0 bases from V and 8 bases from J, with 10 bases in between. From germline, CDR1 is KGHSH and CDR2 LQKENI. The CDR3 loop is CASSPPRQIGELFF. CDR3 nucleotide sequence: TGTGCCAGCTCACCACCGCGCCAGATAGGGGAGCTGTTTTTT.

The table lists this clonotype with a count of one. The CDR3 region is CASSLTAGPTDTQYF. The CDR3 bases are TGTGCCAGCAGCTTAACGGCGGGCCCGACAGATACGCAGTATTTT. The V call is TRBV7-3, the J call TRBJ2-3, with a possible D match to TRBD2 (5 bases). The CDR3 covers 15 residues. The V end was cut by 0 bases, the J end by 3 bases, with 10 bases between. The germline CDR1 and CDR2 sequences are SGHTA and FQGTGA.

This clonotype was seen a few times. This chain uses TRBV20-1 with TRBJ2-7; 13 bases are a match to TRBD2. The CDR3 is 16 residues long. Trimming took 1 base from V and 7 from J; bases not matched to a gene: 10. Germline loops: CDR1 DFQATT, CDR2 SNEGSKA (reference sequence). CDR3 DNA sequence: TGCAGTGCTAGAGGAGCCTTACTAGCGGGAGGGCTTGAGCAGTACTTC. As protein: CSARGALLAGGLEQYF.

In this sample, this clonotype turned up many times. The chain is built from TRBV28 and TRBJ2-7, with D unresolved. The CDR3 covers 14 residues. Trimming left V 7 bases short and J 4 bases short, with 17 bases between. Germline CDR1 is MDHEN and CDR2 is SYDVKM. CDR3 in DNA: TGTGCCAGCAATGCCCCGGGCGGTGCTTACGAGCAGTACTTC. It specifies CASNAPGGAYEQYF. Full variable domain (missing parts from reference TRBV28 and TRBJ2-7): DVKVTQSSRYLVKRTGEKVFLECVQDMDHENMFWYRQDPGLGLRLIYFSYDVKMKEKGDIPEGYSVSREKKERFSLILESASTNQTSMYLCASNAPGGAYEQYFGPGTRLTVT.

This clonotype has just a few counts. This chain connects TRBV6-1 to TRBJ1-2, with TRBD1 identical over 7 bases. The CDR3 extends over 14 amino acids. The germline gives CDR1 MNHNS, CDR2 SASEGT. V dropped 5 bases and J dropped 3; count of bases not matched to a gene: 6. The CDR3 DNA is TGTGCCAGCAGTCGCACAGGGGATTACTATGGCTACACCTTC. It encodes CASSRTGDYYGYTF.

CDR3 DNA: TGCGCCAGCAGTGAGGCAGGGGGCGCAGGTGGCTACACCTTC. It specifies CASSEAGGAGGYTF. This chain joins TRBV10-2 and TRBJ1-2; 8 nucleotides match TRBD1. V lost 2 bases, J lost 7 bases, and 6 bases stayed unmatched. Germline V lookup: CDR1 WSHSY, CDR2 SAAADI. The CDR3 loop spans 14 amino acids.

This clonotype was counted many times. The rearrangement links TRBV28 to TRBJ2-4; tentatively, D is TRBD1 (5 bases). Per the germline V gene, CDR1 is MDHEN and CDR2 is SYDVKM. Trimming removed 7 bases from V and 1 base from J, with 20 bases in between. The CDR3 has 17 residues. CDR3 loop: CASTNSQGVGAKNIQYF. In DNA form, the CDR3 reads TGTGCCAGCACCAATAGTCAGGGCGTCGGGGCCAAAAACATTCAGTACTTC.

The sample holds many counts of this clonotype. The V gene is TRBV7-2, the J gene TRBJ1-2; D not resolved. Trimming shortened V by 3 bases and J by 8 bases, and 10 bases separated the two germline ends. The germline V gene encodes CDR1 SGHTA and CDR2 FQGNSA. The CDR3 spans 12 residues. For the CDR3, the DNA is TGTGCCAGCAGCTTCGGACCGGTGGGCTACACCTTC. This gives the protein CASSFGPVGYTF. Supplemented by reference TRBV7-2 and TRBJ1-2, the full variable domain reads GAGVSQSPSNKVTEKGKDVELRCDPISGHTALYWYRQSLGQGLEFLIYFQGNSAPDKSGLPSDRFSAERTGGSVSTLTIQRTQQEDSAVYLCASSFGPVGYTFGSGTRLTVV.

The rearrangement links TRBV5-1 to TRBJ2-7; 11 bases are shared with TRBD2. The CDR3 contains 15 residues. V dropped 4 bases and J dropped 2; count of bases not matched to a gene: 5. Germline CDR1 SGHRS, CDR2 YFSETQ. The CDR3 reads CASSTRSGRAYEQYF. For the CDR3, the DNA is TGCGCCAGCAGCACCCGTAGCGGGAGGGCCTACGAGCAGTACTTC.

About this clonotype itself: At one of its ends the junction is not consistent with the germline gene, which may arise from a read error. The V gene is TRBV6-2 or TRBV6-3, the J gene TRBJ2-7, with 9 positions matching TRBD1. CDR3 length: 13 amino acids. Germline CDR1 reads MNHEY; CDR2 reads SVGEGT. This chain's CDR3 is CASRGTGTREQYF. DNA of the CDR3: TGTGCCAGCAGGGGGACAGGGACCCGGGAGCAGTATTTC.

In its sample, this clonotype was seen a few times. The chain recombines TRBV5-6 with TRBJ1-2; tentative D call: TRBD1 (6 bases). Per the germline V gene, CDR1 is SGHDT and CDR2 is YYEEEE. There are 13 residues in the CDR3. The V gene lost 5 bases and the J gene lost 2 bases, with 10 bases spanning the gap. CDR3 bases: TGTGCCAGCAGGTATGGACAGAACTATGGCTACACCTTC. Protein product: CASRYGQNYGYTF.

This clonotype was seen repeatedly, ten times or more. The chain employs TRBV11-2 and TRBJ2-5, with 10 bases lining up with TRBD2. From germline, CDR1 is SGHAT and CDR2 FQNNGV. CDR3 size: 16 residues. The J segment lost 1 base and the V segment lost 6 bases, leaving 8 bases of the junction unmatched. The chain's CDR3 is CASRSIAGGIQETQYF. CDR3 sequence (DNA): TGTGCCAGCAGATCCATAGCGGGAGGAATCCAAGAGACCCAGTACTTC.

The chain recombines TRBV20-1 with TRBJ2-2; D is unclear. Trimming took off 6 bases at V and 4 bases at J, with 12 bases between the two ends. Per the germline V gene, CDR1 is DFQATT and CDR2 is SNEGSKA (reference sequence). This CDR3 spans 13 amino acids. The CDR3: CSALVSFTGELFF. CDR3 sequence (DNA): TGCAGTGCCCTTGTGAGTTTCACCGGGGAGCTGTTTTTT.

This clonotype was seen a few times. The chain is built from TRBV12-3 or TRBV12-4 and TRBJ1-1; TRBD1 is a possible D gene (5 bases). V was shortened by 7 bases and J by 0 bases, with 12 bases between the two germline ends. The CDR3 sequence is 14 residues long. The CDR3 coding sequence is TGTGCCAGCAACCCCCTGGGACTGAACACTGAAGCTTTCTTT. Residues: CASNPLGLNTEAFF.

The table lists this clonotype with a few counts. The V call is TRBV19, the J call TRBJ2-5; 11 nucleotides line up with TRBD2. Germline values: CDR1 LNHDA, CDR2 SQIVND (reference sequence). There are 16 residues in the CDR3. After removal of 9 bases from V and 3 bases from J, the junction contained 12 bases not matched to a gene. The CDR3 loop is CASQKGWGLAEETQYF. CDR3 nucleotide sequence: TGTGCCAGCCAAAAAGGATGGGGACTAGCGGAAGAGACCCAGTACTTC.

This clonotype was seen at least ten times. The chain joins TRBV5-1 to TRBJ2-4; no clear D gene. The CDR3 spans 19 residues. Germline V CDR1 and CDR2: SGHRS, YFSETQ. Trimming took off 4 bases at V and 0 bases at J, with 23 bases between the two ends. The CDR3 coding sequence is TGCGCCAGCAGCCCCAGTGAAGCCACGGGTCGCCTAGCCAAAAACATTCAGTACTTC. Translating it yields CASSPSEATGRLAKNIQYF.

This clonotype was detected many times. The J gene is TRBJ2-5, the V gene TRBV28; 10 bases map to TRBD2. There are 16 residues in the CDR3. With V trimmed by 9 bases and J by 3 bases, 13 bases remained unmatched. Germline V gene lookup returns CDR1 MDHEN and CDR2 SYDVKM. The DNA of the CDR3 is TGTGCCAGTCGTCCGGGGCTAGCGGGAGACGAAGAGACCCAGTACTTC. This gives the protein CASRPGLAGDEETQYF.

This clonotype turned up a few times. The chain carries TRBV7-9 and TRBJ2-2; 15 positions agree with TRBD2. The germline CDR1 and CDR2 sequences are SEHNR and FQNEAQ (reference sequence). The CDR3 length is 16 residues. V lost 3 bases to trimming and J lost 5 bases; unmatched junction nucleotides: 1. The CDR3 DNA sequence: TGTGCCAGCAGCTTCGGGACTAGCGGGGGGACCGGGGAGCTGTTTTTT. It encodes CASSFGTSGGTGELFF.

V is TRBV28 and J is TRBJ2-7; D ambiguous. CDR3 size: 16 residues. Trimming cost V 2 bases and J 0 bases, with 14 bases left between them. Germline CDR1 reads MDHEN; CDR2 reads SYDVKM. CDR3 residues: CASSLPYTLSSYEQYF. For the CDR3, the DNA is TGTGCCAGCAGTTTACCCTACACCCTGAGCTCCTACGAGCAGTACTTC.

The chain couples TRBV28 to TRBJ2-1, with D possibly being TRBD2 (5 bases). Germline assignment: CDR1 MDHEN and CDR2 SYDVKM. The CDR3 is 13 amino acids. The V end was cut by 6 bases, the J end by 5 bases, with 11 bases between. The CDR3 protein is CASRPTADNEQFF. The CDR3 DNA is TGTGCCAGCAGACCTACAGCGGACAATGAGCAGTTCTTC.

This clonotype was found many times. The chain employs TRBV30 and TRBJ1-2; perhaps TRBD1 as D (6 bases). Germline values: CDR1 GTSNPN, CDR2 SVGIG (reference sequence). V lost 2 bases and J 6 bases, leaving 13 bases between the germline ends. There are 13 residues in the CDR3. The CDR3 region is CAWSLGEGDGYTF. In DNA form, the CDR3 reads TGTGCCTGGAGTCTAGGCGAGGGGGATGGCTACACCTTC.

CDR3 residues: CASSPTGSYYEQYF. In DNA form, the CDR3 reads TGTGCCAGCAGTCCGACAGGATCCTACTACGAGCAGTACTTC. This chain uses TRBV6-2 or TRBV6-3 with TRBJ2-7; tentatively, D is TRBD1 (6 bases). The CDR3 is made up of 14 amino acids. Germline V gene sequence: CDR1 MNHEY, CDR2 SVGEGT. The V gene lost 5 bases and the J gene lost 3 bases, with 14 bases spanning the gap.